The 24 T cell receptor beta chains reported below all come from one sample, sequenced in a study of PD-L1 blockade in urothelial cancer. As to time point: peripheral blood 6 weeks after treatment start. Repertoires were generated with immunoSEQ multiplex PCR, while TCRdb's copy carries only in-frame clones and drops some. The repertoire holds 90,000 to 130,000 clones, with 85% to 95% as singletons. The sample here was PBMCs, taken around atezolizumab (anti-PD-L1) treatment. The receptors originated from a man in his fifties or sixties with urothelial cancer.

This clone appeared a single time. The chain combines TRBV28 with TRBJ1-5; 10 nucleotides align to TRBD1. CDR3 length equals 18 residues. Germline values: CDR1 MDHEN, CDR2 SYDVKM. V shed 6 bases and J 3 bases; nucleotides not matched to a gene: 14. CDR3 sequence reads: CASRTGTGVSGVNQPQHF. In nucleotides, the CDR3 is TGTGCCAGCAGGACCGGGACAGGGGTTTCGGGGGTCAATCAGCCCCAGCATTTT. Looking up the rest from reference TRBV28 and TRBJ1-5 gives the full variable domain: DVKVTQSSRYLVKRTGEKVFLECVQDMDHENMFWYRQDPGLGLRLIYFSYDVKMKEKGDIPEGYSVSREKKERFSLILESASTNQTSMYLCASRTGTGVSGVNQPQHFGDGTRLSIL.

The chain carries TRBV7-2 and TRBJ2-7; no clear D gene. V lost 5 bases and J 1 base, leaving 6 bases between the germline ends. From germline, CDR1 is SGHTA and CDR2 FQGNSA. The CDR3 has 12 residues. The CDR3 protein is CASSPPSYEQYF. CDR3 nucleotide sequence: TGTGCCAGCAGCCCCCCATCCTACGAGCAGTACTTC.

This chain uses TRBV6-1 with TRBJ2-5; TRBD2 matches at 10 bases. The CDR3 is made up of 18 amino acids. CDR1 and CDR2 (germline): MNHNS, SASEGT. With V trimmed by 4 bases and J by 1 base, 12 bases remained unmatched. In nucleotides, the CDR3 is TGTGCCAGCAGTGTTTCGCTAGCGGGGGCGAGGGCCCAAGAGACCCAGTACTTC. It codes for CASSVSLAGARAQETQYF.

V and J are TRBV14 and TRBJ2-5; 14 bases agree with TRBD2. The CDR3 spans 16 residues. V lost 3 bases to trimming and J lost 4 bases; unmatched junction nucleotides: 4. Germline CDR1 reads SGHDN; CDR2 reads FVKESK. The CDR3 region has the DNA TGTGCCAGCAGCCAGGGACTAGCGGGAGTAAGAGAGACCCAGTACTTC. Amino acid sequence: CASSQGLAGVRETQYF.

The chain couples TRBV7-2 to TRBJ2-7; 12 bases match TRBD2. V lost 5 bases and J lost 2; bases outside the gene matches: 4. The germline V gene has CDR1 SGHTA and CDR2 FQGNSA. The CDR3 loop spans 15 amino acids. CDR3 bases: TGTGCCAGCAGCGCGACTAGCGGGAGCCCCTACGAGCAGTACTTC. Protein: CASSATSGSPYEQYF.

This rearrangement joins TRBV5-1 to TRBJ2-5; 7 nucleotides align to TRBD2. V lost 4 bases, J lost 5 bases, and 5 bases stayed unmatched. Germline CDR1 reads SGHRS; CDR2 reads YFSETQ. The CDR3 length is 13 residues. The CDR3 loop is CASSGGDLETQYF. The CDR3 region has the DNA TGCGCCAGCAGCGGGGGGGATTTGGAGACCCAGTACTTC.

The CDR3 is CATSRDREYYEQYF. CDR3 sequence (DNA): TGTGCCACAAGCAGGGACAGGGAGTACTACGAGCAGTACTTC. The rearrangement joins TRBV7-2 to TRBJ2-7; TRBD1 matches 9 bases. The CDR3 has 14 amino acids. Germline CDR1 SGHTA, CDR2 FQGNSA. V lost 10 bases, J lost 3 bases, and 10 bases stayed unmatched. The variable domain in full, completed from reference TRBV7-2 and TRBJ2-7, reads GAGVSQSPSNKVTEKGKDVELRCDPISGHTALYWYRQSLGQGLEFLIYFQGNSAPDKSGLPSDRFSAERTGGSVSTLTIQRTQQEDSAVYLCATSRDREYYEQYFGPGTRLTVT.

This chain uses TRBV4-2 with TRBJ1-5; 8 nucleotides match TRBD1. The CDR3 consists of 16 residues. V was pared by 2 bases and J by 5 bases, with 8 bases of the junction left unmatched. Germline CDR1 is LGHNA and CDR2 is YNFKEQ. Here the CDR3 DNA reads TGTGCCAGCAGCCAAACCACCTCACAGGGGGATCAGCCCCAGCATTTT. This sequence encodes CASSQTTSQGDQPQHF.

This chain joins TRBV5-4 and TRBJ2-1; TRBD1 might be the D (5 bases). V was trimmed by 5 bases and J by 0 bases, leaving 12 bases between them. CDR1 and CDR2 (germline): SGHNT, YYREEE (reference sequence). This CDR3 has 15 residues. Written as DNA, the CDR3 is TGTGCCAGCAGAAGAAGGGGCAGCTCCTACAATGAGCAGTTCTTC. This encodes CASRRRGSSYNEQFF.

The chain couples TRBV14 to TRBJ2-5, with 8 bases matching TRBD2. The germline V gene encodes CDR1 SGHDN and CDR2 FVKESK. The CDR3 spans 14 residues. Germline trimming cut 2 bases from V and 7 bases from J; bases unmatched to any gene: 6. CDR3: CASSQLAGLWTQYF. The CDR3, as DNA: TGTGCCAGCAGCCAATTAGCGGGGTTATGGACCCAGTACTTC.

This chain uses TRBV12-5 with TRBJ2-5; 9 bases match TRBD1. Germline V gene sequence: CDR1 LGHNT, CDR2 FRNRAP. Losses at the gene ends were 5 bases for V and 5 bases for J; bases not matched to a gene: 3. The length of the CDR3 is 13 residues. The CDR3 loop reads CASGRGTGETQYF. The CDR3 DNA reads as TGTGCTAGTGGTCGAGGGACAGGGGAGACCCAGTACTTC.

The CDR3 spells CAWDNGGRAFF. The CDR3 DNA is TGTGCCTGGGACAATGGTGGGCGAGCTTTCTTT. This chain connects TRBV30 to TRBJ1-1; D is unresolved. The CDR3 is 11 residues long. V was shortened by 5 bases and J by 10 bases, with 14 bases between the two germline ends. The V gene's germline CDR1 is GTSNPN and CDR2 SVGIG (reference sequence).

V gene TRBV18 combines with J gene TRBJ2-1; 8 bases line up with TRBD2. The CDR3 loop spans 15 amino acids. The V gene end was trimmed by 3 bases and the J gene end by 3 bases; junction bases not matched to a gene: 4. Germline V lookup: CDR1 KGHSH, CDR2 LQKENI. CDR3 amino acids: CASSPLAGNYNEQFF. The DNA of the CDR3 is TGTGCCAGCTCACCGTTAGCGGGAAACTACAATGAGCAGTTCTTC. The full variable domain, with the rest looked up from reference TRBV18 and TRBJ2-1, is NAGVMQNPRHLVRRRGQEARLRCSPMKGHSHVYWYRQLPEEGLKFMVYLQKENIIDESGMPKERFSAEFPKEGPSILRIQQVVRGDSAAYFCASSPLAGNYNEQFFGPGTRLTVL.

The rearrangement links TRBV4-3 to TRBJ1-5; possible D gene TRBD1, 6 bases. Trimming took 2 bases from V and 4 from J, leaving 15 bases between them. CDR1 is LGHNA, CDR2 YSLEER, per germline. The CDR3 contains 16 residues. The CDR3 region has the DNA TGCGCCAGCAGCCAATTCTTGGGGCAGGGGAATCAGCCCCAGCATTTT. Encoded protein: CASSQFLGQGNQPQHF.

This clone is a singleton in its sample. The chain is built from TRBV7-2 and TRBJ1-2; 12 bases fit TRBD1. J gave up 8 bases and V 0 bases, and 7 bases lay outside the gene matches. This CDR3 has 16 amino acids. The germline V gene has CDR1 SGHTA and CDR2 FQGNSA. The CDR3 nucleotides are TGTGCCAGCAGCTTAGCAAGCGTGGGACAGGGGGCGGGCTACACCTTC. This encodes CASSLASVGQGAGYTF.

V and J are TRBV5-4 and TRBJ2-1; 7 nucleotides line up with TRBD2. V dropped 4 bases and J dropped 1; count of bases not matched to a gene: 2. CDR1 is SGHNT, CDR2 YYREEE, per germline (reference sequence). This CDR3 contains 14 residues. The CDR3 is CASSPGLSYNEQFF. For the CDR3, the DNA is TGTGCCAGCAGCCCGGGACTATCCTACAATGAGCAGTTCTTC.

This chain uses TRBV4-3 with TRBJ1-2; unclear D gene. The CDR3 sequence is 15 residues long. The germline gives CDR1 LGHNA, CDR2 YSLEER. The V end was cut by 0 bases, the J end by 4 bases, with 12 bases between. CDR3 protein: CASSQDLGGRYGYTF. CDR3 coding DNA: TGCGCCAGCAGCCAAGATCTCGGAGGGCGCTATGGCTACACCTTC.

V is TRBV7-2 and J is TRBJ2-1; 9 bases map to TRBD2. V trimming: 3 bases; J trimming: 10 bases; junction bases outside the gene matches: 10. The CDR3 has 15 residues. CDR1 is SGHTA and CDR2 is FQGNSA in the germline V gene. CDR3 DNA sequence: TGTGCCAGCAGCTTTAAGTTAGCGGGGGTTGGGGAGCAGTTCTTC. Its protein product is CASSFKLAGVGEQFF.

V is TRBV18 and J is TRBJ1-1; 8 nucleotides agree with TRBD1. Losses at the gene ends were 3 bases for V and 4 bases for J; bases not matched to a gene: 4. This CDR3 has 14 residues. Germline lookup yields CDR1 KGHSH and CDR2 LQKENI. CDR3 protein: CASSPTGAGTEAFF. For the CDR3, the DNA is TGTGCCAGCTCACCGACAGGGGCCGGCACTGAAGCTTTCTTT. Full variable domain (remainder filled in from reference TRBV18 and TRBJ1-1): NAGVMQNPRHLVRRRGQEARLRCSPMKGHSHVYWYRQLPEEGLKFMVYLQKENIIDESGMPKERFSAEFPKEGPSILRIQQVVRGDSAAYFCASSPTGAGTEAFFGQGTRLTVV.

J is TRBJ2-3 and V is TRBV27; possible D gene TRBD1, 5 bases. CDR3 length equals 18 residues. Trimming removed 2 bases from V and 1 base from J, with 19 bases in between. Germline-derived CDR1 and CDR2 are MNHEY and SMNVEV (reference sequence). The CDR3 is CASSLTLWGSVRTDTQYF. CDR3 DNA: TGTGCCAGCAGTTTAACGTTGTGGGGCTCAGTCCGCACAGATACGCAGTATTTT.

The rearrangement uses TRBV7-6 and TRBJ2-5, with TRBD2 as a possible D gene (5 bases). The CDR3 runs to 14 residues. The V gene's germline CDR1 is SGHVS and CDR2 FNYEAQ. V gave up 5 bases and J gave up 3 bases, with 13 bases separating them. CDR3 coding DNA: TGTGCCAGCAGCCTACGGGGAGAAGAAGAGACCCAGTACTTC. Translating gives CASSLRGEEETQYF.

This clone showed up just once. The chain joins TRBV7-2 to TRBJ2-1; D call uncertain. Germline CDR1 is SGHTA and CDR2 is FQGNSA. The CDR3 is made up of 16 amino acids. Trimming removed 1 base from V and 0 bases from J, with 10 bases in between. The CDR3 loop is CASSLERQSSYNEQFF. CDR3 nucleotides: TGTGCCAGCAGCTTAGAGAGGCAGAGCTCCTACAATGAGCAGTTCTTC.

The V and J genes are TRBV7-2 and TRBJ2-7; TRBD2 agrees at 7 bases. Trimming took 1 base from V and 3 from J; bases not matched to a gene: 9. This CDR3 spans 16 amino acids. CDR1 is SGHTA and CDR2 is FQGNSA in the germline V gene. The CDR3 bases are TGTGCCAGCAGCTTAGACCCTAGCGGCTCACTCTACGAGCAGTACTTC. Translation: CASSLDPSGSLYEQYF.

J is TRBJ2-7 and V is TRBV30; D is perhaps TRBD1 (6 bases). Trimming removed 1 base from V and 4 bases from J, with 14 bases in between. Germline assignment: CDR1 GTSNPN and CDR2 SVGIG (reference sequence). The CDR3 totals 14 residues. CDR3 loop: CAWSDGGDDYEQYF. As DNA, the CDR3 is TGTGCCTGGAGTGATGGGGGCGACGATTACGAGCAGTACTTC.